This paragraph covers one T cell receptor beta chain sequence. The antigen remains undetermined. Noted time point: persistent/refractory GD, antithyroid drugs over 5 years with positive TRAb. Making the TCR library involved RNA that had been extracted from PBMCs. From each patient, roughly 9 milliliters of peripheral blood was drawn and collected into an EDTA anticoagulant tube. This sample stems from a study of regulatory T cells in long-lasting Graves disease. Arm-PCR of CDR3 regions and iRepertoire HTBI primers were used to build TCR beta libraries. TCRdb reprocessed the multiplex PCR reads with MiXCR, giving one entry per CDR3 protein. The sample holds 420,000 or so distinct CDR3 sequences, around 22% seen once. General study points: Those with persistent Graves' had less TCR diversity than newly diagnosed patients. Only peripheral blood was studied, not thyroid tissue.

The ends lost 1 base at V and 0 bases at J; junction bases unmatched: 11. Germline V gene data show CDR1 as DFQATT and CDR2 as SNEGSKA (reference sequence). The CDR3 covers 18 residues. Sequenced material: peripheral blood mononuclear cells (PBMCs), taken when the disease was refractory, from a patient treated with antithyroid drugs. The chain links TRBV20-1 to TRBJ1-3; 8 bases match TRBD1. The origin of this receptor is a female donor with Graves disease. Here the CDR3 reads CSARVAGGGFNSGNTIYF. The CDR3 nucleotides read TGCAGTGCTAGAGTCGCAGGGGGCGGATTCAACTCTGGAAACACCATATATTTT.